The clone carrying this T cell receptor (beta chain) is a singleton in its sample. Its specificity is not known. Vbeta (60) and Jbeta (13) primers were used in the PCR. Sequenced by immunoSEQ multiplex PCR; TCRdb stores in-frame clones only, minus some. The sample lists 250,000 to 350,000 clones; about nine tenths were seen once. The CDR3 loop spans 15 amino acids. V was trimmed by 2 bases and J by 0 bases, leaving 9 bases between them. Germline CDR1 is SGHDT and CDR2 is YYEEEE. This record belongs to a study of cytomegalovirus exposure and HLA in healthy donors. Regarding the study as a whole: Later analysis revealed greater clonal expansion in HLA-associated TCR beta chains than in equally common others. Near-uniform donor sequencing depth was presumed by presence/absence analyses. Previous analysis showed most TCR beta V segments were productive about 87% or about 30% of the time. The authors listed some 150 TCR beta chains as cytomegalovirus-associated.

The V gene is TRBV5-6, the J gene TRBJ2-1, with D possibly being TRBD2 (6 bases). This clonotype was obtained from a man aged 35-49 years in good health and CMV-seropositive. Specimen: PBMCs. The CDR3, as DNA: TGTGCCAGCAGCTTAGGAGGGAGCTCCTACAATGAGCAGTTCTTC. Protein product: CASSLGGSSYNEQFF.